What follows is one TCR beta chain and its context. Its antigen is not known. Assay: immunoSEQ multiplex PCR; the TCRdb copy retains only in-frame clones and omits some. The profile covers 70,000 to 90,000 clones, with about nine tenths appearing a single time and 2% to 2.5% taken by the ten largest. This record comes from a study of T cell responses to AZD1222 COVID-19 vaccine. Study conclusions and caveats: After two AZD1222 doses, spike-specific TCR breadth and depth rose versus day 0.

This receptor was identified in an adult in good health. Sequenced material: peripheral blood, taken on day 0 of AZD1222 vaccination.

CDR3 sequence reads: CASPSAGGRDTQYF. The CDR3 region has the DNA TGTGCCAGCCCGAGCGCGGGAGGGAGAGATACGCAGTATTTT. J is TRBJ2-3 and V is TRBV6-5, with 9 nucleotides matching TRBD2. Trimming cost V 8 bases and J 5 bases; bases outside gene matches: 8. The CDR3 loop spans 14 amino acids. Germline assignment: CDR1 MNHEY and CDR2 SVGAGI.